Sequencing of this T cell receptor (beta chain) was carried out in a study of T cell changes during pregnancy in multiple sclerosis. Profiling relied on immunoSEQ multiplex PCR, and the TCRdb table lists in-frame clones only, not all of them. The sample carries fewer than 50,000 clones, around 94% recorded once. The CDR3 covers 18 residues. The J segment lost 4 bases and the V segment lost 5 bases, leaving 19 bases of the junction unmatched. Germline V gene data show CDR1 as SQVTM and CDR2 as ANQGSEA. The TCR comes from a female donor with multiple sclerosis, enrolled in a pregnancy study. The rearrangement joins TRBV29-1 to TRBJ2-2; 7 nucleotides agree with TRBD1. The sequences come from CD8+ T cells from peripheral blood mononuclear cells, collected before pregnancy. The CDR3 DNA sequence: TGCAGCGTTTTCCACAGGGGTGGGAGTCGATTTAGCACCGGGGAGCTGTTTTTT. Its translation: CSVFHRGGSRFSTGELFF.